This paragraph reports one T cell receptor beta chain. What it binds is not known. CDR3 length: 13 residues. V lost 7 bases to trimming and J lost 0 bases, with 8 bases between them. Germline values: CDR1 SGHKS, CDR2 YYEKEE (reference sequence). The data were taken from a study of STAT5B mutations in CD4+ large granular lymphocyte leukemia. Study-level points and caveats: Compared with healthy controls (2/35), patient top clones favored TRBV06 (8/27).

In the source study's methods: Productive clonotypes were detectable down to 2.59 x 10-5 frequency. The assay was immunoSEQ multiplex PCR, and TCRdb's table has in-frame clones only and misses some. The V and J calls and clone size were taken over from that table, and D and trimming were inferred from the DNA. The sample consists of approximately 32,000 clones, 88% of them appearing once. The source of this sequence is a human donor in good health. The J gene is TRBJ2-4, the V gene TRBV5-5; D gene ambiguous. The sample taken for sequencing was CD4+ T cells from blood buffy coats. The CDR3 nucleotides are TGTGCCAGCTCGACGGTAGCCAAAAACATTCAGTACTTC. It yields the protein CASSTVAKNIQYF.